This T cell receptor (beta chain) was documented in a study of blood T cell repertoires in COVID-19 (dated by TCRdb to about 2020). Regarding the study in general: The collaborator samples originated in the United States, Italy and Spain and spanned the acute and convalescent phases of COVID-19. The material from the prospective study consisted of cDNA or gDNA derived from T cells, B-cell-depleted T cells, or PBMCs. The repertoires were made available in a free public database intended to serve as a resource for research on the immune response to SARS-CoV-2. The samples were drawn from the first 160 participants of the ongoing ImmuneRACE study and from some 1,300 subjects provided by 6 global collaborators. The dataset comprised deeply sampled blood TCRbeta repertoires from subjects exposed to, actively infected with, or recovered from COVID-19. Where available, HLA class I and class II types were taken from metadata supplied by the sample provider and were not determined by assay-based typing. A de-identified subject ID, COVID-19 status, age in years and sex were almost always included in the sample metadata.

TCRbeta CDR3 regions were amplified from genomic DNA using the immunoSEQ Assay, a bias-controlled multiplex PCR. The paper's data handling went like this. The number of nucleated cells in each sample was estimated by amplification of reference gene primers within the assay. Sequence reads were collapsed and filtered to measure the absolute abundance of every unique TCRbeta CDR3 rearrangement. For each sample, productive Simpson clonality was calculated as the square root of Simpson's diversity index over productive rearrangements. Held by TCRdb, this immuneACCESS table contains in-frame sequences only and omits some clones. Under half of the omission traces to an unresolved V gene where checked; the cause of the rest is unknown. That table is the source of V, J and clone size, and D and trimming were worked out from the DNA. The sample contains about 220,000 clones, over 75% of them found a single time. 9.5% to 15% of the sample is held by the ten biggest clonotypes.

Including cysteine and phenylalanine, the CDR3 has 15 amino acids. Only CDR3 DNA remains: 45 bases, in frame from the first base. CDR1 and CDR2 are drawn from the germline V gene: MDHEN, SYDVKM. The V end loses 2 bases and the J end loses 5 bases, and a stretch of 13 bases separates them. Study-wide conclusions, independent of this receptor: How much clinical and demographic metadata was included differed by source and by participant, and the metadata was provided uncurated.

Collaborating institutions collected whole blood in K2EDTA tubes following their own protocols. For TCRbeta analysis, collaborators shipped samples as frozen whole blood, isolated PBMCs, or DNA extracted from either of those sample types. Concerning this clone itself: Its cognate antigen has yet to be identified. No quality values exist for individual bases; no much larger clone is one base distant.

The sequence came from a human donor in a cohort sampled during active COVID-19. The chain is assembled from TRBV28 and TRBJ2-1; the best D guess is TRBD2, with 6 bases matching. What was sequenced was peripheral blood. The sequence in DNA is TGTGCCAGCAGTTTAGCGGGAAGGGGCGACAATGAGCAGTTCTTC. It is translated as CASSLAGRGDNEQFF.